This T cell receptor beta chain emerged from a study of regulatory T cells in long-lasting Graves disease. Time point noted: persistent/refractory GD, antithyroid drugs over 5 years with positive TRAb. Construction of the TCR library relied on RNA isolated from PBMCs. Germline assignment: CDR1 MNHEY and CDR2 SMNVEV (reference sequence). This CDR3 spans 15 amino acids. J gave up 0 bases and V 6 bases, and 5 bases lay outside the gene matches. The TCR beta library used iRepertoire HTBI primers with Arm-PCR amplification of CDR3. TCRdb re-called the multiplex PCR reads with MiXCR, one entry per CDR3 protein. The table records 310,000 or so distinct CDR3 sequences, around 20% of them present only once.

This chain joins TRBV27 and TRBJ1-3; TRBD1 matches 7 bases. This TCR derives from a female donor with Graves disease. The sample here was peripheral blood mononuclear cells (PBMCs), taken when the disease was refractory, from a patient treated with antithyroid drugs. The CDR3 DNA sequence: TGTGCCAGCAGCGACAGGGCGAGCTCTGGAAACACCATATATTTT. This encodes CASSDRASSGNTIYF.